Shown below are 10 T cell receptor beta chains from a single sample sequenced in a study of cytomegalovirus exposure and HLA in healthy donors (dated by TCRdb to about 2017). Library preparation used the immunoSEQ multiplex PCR assay. A mixture of 60 forward primers for TCR Vbeta segments and 13 reverse primers for TCR Jbeta segments was used in the multiplex PCR. Held by TCRdb, this immuneACCESS table contains in-frame sequences only and omits some clones. Under half of the omission traces to an unresolved V gene where checked; the cause of the rest is unknown. The sample table contains under 200,000 clones; only one count was recorded for about three quarters of them. The ten top clones hold over 2% of the sample. Source material: PBMCs. The receptors shown here come from a woman in her forties in good health and CMV-seropositive.

This chain uses TRBV6-5 with TRBJ2-5; 7 nucleotides match TRBD2. V lost 5 bases to trimming and J lost 2 bases; unmatched junction nucleotides: 8. The germline gives CDR1 MNHEY, CDR2 SVGAGI. This CDR3 comprises 15 residues. CDR3 DNA: TGTGCCAGCAGTGCCCGGGACTACAAACAAGAGACCCAGTACTTC. Amino acid sequence: CASSARDYKQETQYF.

This chain links TRBV28 with TRBJ2-7; 12 nucleotides match TRBD1. The CDR3 consists of 15 residues. The germline CDR1 and CDR2 sequences are MDHEN and SYDVKM. V trimming: 4 bases; J trimming: 7 bases; junction bases outside the gene matches: 8. CDR3 in DNA: TGTGCCAGCAGTTCCTTCGGGACAGGGGGCCAAGAGCAGTACTTC. It encodes CASSSFGTGGQEQYF. The full variable domain, its missing parts supplied by reference TRBV28 and TRBJ2-7, is DVKVTQSSRYLVKRTGEKVFLECVQDMDHENMFWYRQDPGLGLRLIYFSYDVKMKEKGDIPEGYSVSREKKERFSLILESASTNQTSMYLCASSSFGTGGQEQYFGPGTRLTVT.

The chain employs TRBV7-2 and TRBJ2-3, with TRBD1 as a possible D gene (5 bases). This CDR3 spans 12 amino acids. CDR1 and CDR2 (germline): SGHTA, FQGNSA. Trimming took 2 bases from V and 6 from J, leaving 6 bases between them. Written as DNA, the CDR3 is TGTGCCAGCAGCTTAAAGGGGGATACGCAGTATTTT. This codes for CASSLKGDTQYF.

The V call is TRBV2, the J call TRBJ1-5; D is perhaps TRBD1 (6 bases). There are 14 residues in the CDR3. CDR1 and CDR2 (germline): SNHLY, FYNNEI. The germline V and J ends were trimmed by 4 bases and 4 bases, with 11 bases remaining between them. CDR3 region: CASSAGTPNQPQHF. As DNA, the CDR3 is TGTGCCAGCAGTGCCGGGACACCGAATCAGCCCCAGCATTTT. The complete variable domain, with remaining parts taken from reference TRBV2 and TRBJ1-5, reads EPEVTQTPSHQVTQMGQEVILRCVPISNHLYFYWYRQILGQKVEFLVSFYNNEISEKSEIFDDQFSVERPDGSNFTLKIRSTKLEDSAMYFCASSAGTPNQPQHFGDGTRLSIL.

The rearrangement joins TRBV7-8 to TRBJ2-2; 7 bases match TRBD2. CDR1 is SGHVS, CDR2 FQNEAQ, per germline. The CDR3 runs to 17 residues. Trimming removed 3 bases from V and 4 bases from J; junction bases left unmatched: 11. CDR3 sequence: CASSFAGIAGLTGELFF. The CDR3 DNA reads TGTGCCAGCAGCTTCGCCGGGATAGCGGGTCTCACCGGGGAGCTGTTTTTT.

This clone was counted once. The chain employs TRBV7-6 and TRBJ2-5; D ambiguous. CDR1 and CDR2 (germline): SGHVS, FNYEAQ. The CDR3 is 12 amino acids. V was trimmed by 2 bases and J by 5 bases, leaving 6 bases between them. The CDR3 protein is CASSLPGETQYF. CDR3 in DNA: TGTGCCAGCAGCTTACCCGGGGAGACCCAGTACTTC.

The V gene is TRBV4-2, the J gene TRBJ2-1; D is uncertain. This CDR3 contains 15 residues. Germline CDR1 LGHNA, CDR2 YNFKEQ. Trimming took off 0 bases at V and 0 bases at J, with 6 bases between the two ends. The CDR3 sequence is CASSQEYSSYNEQFF. CDR3 sequence (DNA): TGTGCCAGCAGCCAAGAATACAGCTCCTACAATGAGCAGTTCTTC.

CDR3 protein: CASRGGPSGANVLTF. The CDR3 DNA follows: TGTGCCAGCAGGGGGGGACCCTCAGGGGCCAACGTCCTGACTTTC. The chain recombines TRBV2 with TRBJ2-6, with TRBD2 as a possible D gene (6 bases). This CDR3 contains 15 residues. Germline CDR1 and CDR2: SNHLY and FYNNEI. V was shortened by 6 bases and J by 4 bases, with 13 bases between the two germline ends.

Details on this clone: At one end the junction does not follow the germline gene, possibly because of a read error. The chain links TRBV7-9 to TRBJ1-4; D perhaps matches TRBD1 (5 bases). The CDR3 is made up of 12 amino acids. CDR1 is SEHNR, CDR2 FQNEAQ, per germline (reference sequence). The CDR3 DNA reads as TGTTCCAGCAGCTCTAGGGGTGAAAAACTGTTTTTT. Translation gives CSSSSRGEKLFF.

The V call is TRBV7-9, the J call TRBJ2-3; D unclear. This CDR3 is 11 amino acids long. V was shortened by 5 bases and J by 6 bases, with 6 bases between the two germline ends. The V gene's germline CDR1 is SEHNR and CDR2 FQNEAQ (reference sequence). The DNA of the CDR3 is TGTGCCAGCAGCCTTCTTGATACGCAGTATTTT. Its protein is CASSLLDTQYF.